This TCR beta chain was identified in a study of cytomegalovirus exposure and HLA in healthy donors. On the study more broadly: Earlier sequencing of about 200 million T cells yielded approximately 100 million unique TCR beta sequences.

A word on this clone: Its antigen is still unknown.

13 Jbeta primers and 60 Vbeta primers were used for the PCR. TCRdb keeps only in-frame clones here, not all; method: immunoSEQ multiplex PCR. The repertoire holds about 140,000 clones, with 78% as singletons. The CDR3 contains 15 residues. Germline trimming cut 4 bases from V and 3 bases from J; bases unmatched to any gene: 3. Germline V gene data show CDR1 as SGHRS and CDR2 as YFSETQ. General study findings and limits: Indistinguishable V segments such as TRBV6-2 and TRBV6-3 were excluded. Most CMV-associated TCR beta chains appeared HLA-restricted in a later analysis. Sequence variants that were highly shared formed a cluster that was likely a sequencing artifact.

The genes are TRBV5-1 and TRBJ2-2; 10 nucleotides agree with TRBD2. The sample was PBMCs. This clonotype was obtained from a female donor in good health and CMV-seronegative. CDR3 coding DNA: TGCGCCAGCAGCCCCACTAGCGGGGACACCGGGGAGCTGTTTTTT. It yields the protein CASSPTSGDTGELFF.